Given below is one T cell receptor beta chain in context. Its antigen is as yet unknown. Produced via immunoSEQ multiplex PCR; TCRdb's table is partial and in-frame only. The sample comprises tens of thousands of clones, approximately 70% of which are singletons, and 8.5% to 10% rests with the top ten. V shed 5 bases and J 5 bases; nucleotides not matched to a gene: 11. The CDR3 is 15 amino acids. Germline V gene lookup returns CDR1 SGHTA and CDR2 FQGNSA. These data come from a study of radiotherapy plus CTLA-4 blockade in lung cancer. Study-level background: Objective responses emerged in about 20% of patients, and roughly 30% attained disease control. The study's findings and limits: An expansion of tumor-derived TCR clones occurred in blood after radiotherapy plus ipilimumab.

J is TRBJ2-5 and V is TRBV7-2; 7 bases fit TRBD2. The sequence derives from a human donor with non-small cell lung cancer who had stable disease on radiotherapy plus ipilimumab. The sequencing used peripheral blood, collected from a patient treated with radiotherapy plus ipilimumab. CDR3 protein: CASSRSGAARETQYF. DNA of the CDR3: TGTGCCAGCAGCCGGAGCGGGGCCGCCAGGGAGACCCAGTACTTC.